Presented here are 22 T cell receptor beta chains from one specimen sequenced in a study of beta chain features in type 1 diabetes. Investigators reverse transcribed all isolated RNA, so they sequenced expressed TCRB transcripts. The table came from immunoSEQ multiplex PCR; TCRdb's copy has only in-frame clones and leaves some out. Of about 200,000 clones in the sample, roughly a tenth were seen once. The sequenced sample consisted of central memory CD4+ T cells from blood. All receptors come from a man aged 18-30 years in good health.

This clone has only a few counts. V is TRBV7-6 and J is TRBJ2-1; 7 positions match TRBD2. V shed 1 base, J shed 12 bases, and the junction held 9 bases outside the gene matches. In germline, CDR1 is SGHVS, CDR2 FNYEAQ. The CDR3 runs to 14 residues. The CDR3 protein is CASSLEPGGLRQFF. For the CDR3, the DNA is TGTGCCAGCAGCTTAGAACCCGGGGGGTTACGGCAGTTCTTC.

This clone appeared many times. The sample contains more than one DNA sequence encoding this CDR3. The rearrangement joins TRBV5-1 to TRBJ2-1; TRBD1 aligns across 7 bases. CDR1 and CDR2 (germline): SGHRS, YFSETQ. The V gene end was trimmed by 3 bases and the J gene end by 4 bases; junction bases not matched to a gene: 1. The CDR3 contains 13 residues. In DNA form, the CDR3 reads TGCGCCAGCAGCTGGGGACAGTACAATGAGCAGTTCTTC. It translates to CASSWGQYNEQFF.

The sample holds a few counts of this clone. The J gene is TRBJ2-1, the V gene TRBV14; D tentatively reads TRBD1 or TRBD2 (5 bases each). V lost 0 bases and J 7 bases, leaving 19 bases between the germline ends. This CDR3 comprises 17 residues. Germline assignment: CDR1 SGHDN and CDR2 FVKESK. CDR3 sequence (DNA): TGTGCCAGCAGCCAAGATGTGGGACGGGACGCTAGAAATGAGCAGTTCTTC. As protein: CASSQDVGRDARNEQFF.

V usage is TRBV18 and J usage is TRBJ1-5, with D perhaps TRBD1 (6 bases). Germline V gives CDR1 KGHSH, CDR2 LQKENI. Trimming left V 5 bases short and J 4 bases short, with 9 bases between. This CDR3 has 13 amino acids. CDR3 region: CASSGGLNQPQHF. The CDR3 DNA reads TGTGCCAGCTCAGGGGGCCTAAATCAGCCCCAGCATTTT.

In its sample, this clone was seen many times. This chain joins TRBV18 and TRBJ2-7; D is ambiguous. The CDR3 extends over 15 amino acids. Germline CDR1 KGHSH, CDR2 LQKENI. V lost 2 bases to trimming and J lost 0 bases, with 11 bases between them. The CDR3 region has the DNA TGTGCCAGCTCACCAGGGCAGGCGAGCTCCTACGAGCAGTACTTC. Protein product: CASSPGQASSYEQYF.

This clone was counted only a few times. The chain links TRBV30 to TRBJ2-5; D gene unclear. With 3 bases removed from V and 4 bases from J, the gap between germline ends came to 9 bases. This CDR3 is 12 amino acids long. The V gene's germline CDR1 is GTSNPN and CDR2 SVGIG (reference sequence). This chain's CDR3 is CAWSMSSETQYF. Here the CDR3 DNA reads TGTGCCTGGAGCATGTCGTCAGAGACCCAGTACTTC. The full variable domain, with the rest looked up from reference TRBV30 and TRBJ2-5, is SQTIHQWPATLVQPVGSPLSLECTVEGTSNPNLYWYRQAAGRGLQLLFYSVGIGQISSEVPQNLSASRPQDRQFILSSKKLLLSDSGFYLCAWSMSSETQYFGPGTRLLVL.

This rearrangement joins TRBV10-3 to TRBJ1-5, with TRBD1 matching over 7 bases. The CDR3 loop spans 15 amino acids. The V and J ends lost 0 bases and 9 bases, in that order; junction bases with no gene match: 8. CDR1 ENHRY and CDR2 SYGVKD come from the germline V gene. CDR3: CAISESGQGGRPQHF. DNA for the CDR3: TGTGCCATCAGTGAGTCCGGGCAGGGGGGACGGCCCCAGCATTTT.

This clone has a count of ten or more. The chain uses TRBV29-1 and TRBJ1-1, with a weak D call TRBD1 (5 bases). CDR3 length equals 13 residues. V was shortened by 6 bases and J by 2 bases, with 13 bases between the two germline ends. Germline-derived CDR1 and CDR2 are SQVTM and ANQGSEA. In DNA form, the CDR3 reads TGCAGCGTGGAGGACATACCAAACACTGAAGCTTTCTTT. It is translated as CSVEDIPNTEAFF.

This clone was seen more than once but under ten times. V and J are TRBV25-1 and TRBJ1-4; D remains unclear. V shed 5 bases and J shed 8 bases, with 18 bases lying between them. Germline V gives CDR1 MGHDK, CDR2 SYGVNS. This CDR3 region has 15 residues. The CDR3 DNA is TGTGCCAGCAGTATCCCGGGAAGGGCCAAGGAAAAACTGTTTTTT. Protein: CASSIPGRAKEKLFF. Looking up the rest from reference TRBV25-1 and TRBJ1-4 gives the full variable domain: EADIYQTPRYLVIGTGKKITLECSQTMGHDKMYWYQQDPGMELHLIHYSYGVNSTEKGDLSSESTVSRIRTEHFPLTLESARPSHTSQYLCASSIPGRAKEKLFFGSGTQLSVL.

CDR3: CASSSRVEGPGELFF. CDR3 DNA sequence: TGTGCCAGCAGTTCGCGGGTAGAGGGACCCGGGGAGCTGTTTTTT. The J gene is TRBJ2-2, the V gene TRBV6-5; D may correspond to TRBD1 or TRBD2 (5 bases each). CDR3 length: 15 residues. Deletions cut 4 bases from V and 6 bases from J, with 15 bases between. Germline lookup yields CDR1 MNHEY and CDR2 SVGAGI.

This clone appeared a few times. The chain employs TRBV5-4 and TRBJ2-2; 10 nucleotides match TRBD2. The CDR3 covers 17 residues. V was pared by 1 base and J by 0 bases, with 3 bases of the junction left unmatched. Germline CDR1 SGHNT, CDR2 YYREEE (reference sequence). The DNA of the CDR3 is TGTGCCAGCAGCTTGCGGACTAGCGGTTCGAACACCGGGGAGCTGTTTTTT. Translated, it gives CASSLRTSGSNTGELFF.

The V and J genes are TRBV9 and TRBJ2-3, with 8 bases fitting TRBD2. CDR1 and CDR2 from the germline V gene are SGDLS and YYNGEE. The CDR3 length is 17 residues. Unmatched junction bases numbered 12, after V lost 4 bases and J lost 2 bases. CDR3 protein: CASSSGLGREDTDTQYF. The CDR3 DNA sequence: TGTGCCAGCAGCTCAGGCTTGGGGCGGGAGGACACAGATACGCAGTATTTT.

This clone was seen more than once but under ten times. The chain is built from TRBV13 and TRBJ2-3; D uncertain. Trimming shortened V by 7 bases and J by 4 bases, and 12 bases separated the two germline ends. The CDR3 runs 13 residues. The V gene's germline CDR1 is PRHDT and CDR2 FYEKMQ (reference sequence). CDR3 region: CASTDILSDTQYF. The CDR3 DNA is TGTGCCAGCACCGATATACTATCAGATACGCAGTATTTT.

In its sample, this clone was seen a few times. J is TRBJ2-1 and V is TRBV2; D not certain. In germline, CDR1 is SNHLY, CDR2 FYNNEI. This CDR3 region has 12 residues. The V end was cut by 0 bases, the J end by 10 bases, with 7 bases between. DNA for the CDR3: TGTGCCAGCAGTGAAGCATCATGGGAGCAGTTCTTC. This codes for CASSEASWEQFF.

The chain couples TRBV29-1 to TRBJ2-5, with TRBD2 matching over 8 bases. The CDR3 loop spans 16 amino acids. J gave up 5 bases and V 1 base, and 12 bases lay outside the gene matches. Germline CDR1 reads SQVTM; CDR2 reads ANQGSEA. CDR3 sequence (DNA): TGCAGCGTTGAAGGCCGAGCGGGAGAACCAAGGGAGACCCAGTACTTC. Protein: CSVEGRAGEPRETQYF.

This clone showed up just a few times. The gene calls are TRBV20-1 and TRBJ1-1, with D possibly TRBD1 on 6 matching bases. This CDR3 region has 11 residues. V lost 6 bases and J 7 bases, leaving 12 bases between the germline ends. Looked up from germline, CDR1 is DFQATT and CDR2 is SNEGSKA (reference sequence). The CDR3 region has the DNA TGCAGTGCCGAACCGACAGGTGAAGCTTTCTTT. Translated: CSAEPTGEAFF.

This clone was seen only a few times. The gene calls are TRBV7-8 and TRBJ2-3; 7 nucleotides line up with TRBD1. The trim removed 5 bases at V and 0 bases at J, leaving 5 bases unmatched. This CDR3 is built from 15 residues. Germline-derived CDR1 and CDR2 are SGHVS and FQNEAQ. The DNA for the CDR3 is TGTGCCAGCAGCCACCCGGGACAGAGCACAGATACGCAGTATTTT. Its translation is CASSHPGQSTDTQYF.

As for this clone: Relative to the germline gene, one junction end is altered; a read error may explain this. V and J are TRBV28 and TRBJ2-6; 10 bases fit TRBD1. The germline CDR1 and CDR2 sequences are MDHEN and SYDVKM. The CDR3 is 18 amino acids. CDR3 nucleotide sequence: TGTTCCAGCAGTTTACGGGACAGGGGCGCCGGTGGGGCCAACGTCCTGACTTTC. It encodes CSSSLRDRGAGGANVLTF.

This clone was seen repeatedly, ten times or more. The gene calls are TRBV5-1 and TRBJ2-3, with 7 bases matching TRBD2. Germline trimming cut 5 bases from V and 3 bases from J; bases unmatched to any gene: 6. Germline loops: CDR1 SGHRS, CDR2 YFSETQ. The CDR3 runs 14 residues. The CDR3 sequence: CASSMPAGTDTQYF. The CDR3 bases are TGCGCCAGCAGTATGCCAGCGGGAACAGATACGCAGTATTTT.

This clone was counted only a few times. The rearrangement uses TRBV7-2 and TRBJ2-7, with 12 positions matching TRBD2. Trimming cost V 7 bases and J 1 base; bases outside gene matches: 14. Germline CDR1 is SGHTA and CDR2 is FQGNSA. This CDR3 is 18 amino acids long. This chain's CDR3 is CASTQGASGRATSYEQYF. The CDR3 DNA reads as TGTGCCAGCACCCAGGGGGCTAGCGGGAGGGCTACATCCTACGAGCAGTACTTC.

The gene calls are TRBV5-1 and TRBJ1-4; no clear D gene. Trimming cost V 5 bases and J 8 bases, with 10 bases left between them. The germline V gene encodes CDR1 SGHRS and CDR2 YFSETQ. The CDR3 extends over 12 amino acids. The CDR3 loop is CASRRDSEKLFF. The CDR3, as DNA: TGCGCCAGCAGGCGGGATAGCGAAAAACTGTTTTTT.

This clone was found a few times. The rearrangement joins TRBV4-3 to TRBJ2-7; D remains unclear. Per germline, CDR1 LGHNA and CDR2 YSLEER. The CDR3 loop spans 13 amino acids. V was cut by 4 bases and J by 6 bases, with 13 bases left in between. DNA of the CDR3: TGCGCCAGCAGCCTCGGTCATACCTCCGAGCAGTACTTC. Its protein product is CASSLGHTSEQYF.